This T cell receptor beta chain was recorded in a study of CD8 T cell repertoires and HIV-1 epitope variants. The CDR3 loop spans 13 amino acids. Per the germline V gene, CDR1 is LGHNA and CDR2 is YNFKEQ. Deletions cut 4 bases from V and 1 base from J, with 7 bases between. The method was immunoSEQ multiplex PCR; TCRdb's version includes in-frame clones alone and lacks a portion of them. The data contain nearly 7,000 clones, 65% of them seen just once; the ten biggest clones take up about 46%. Study-wide findings and caveats: The TAALDMSHF plasma variant had no responses, unlike KF9 (roughly 5 clonotypes) and HW9 (one).

This clone has only a few counts. The antigen is undetermined. This sequence originates from a male donor with HIV. The chain links TRBV4-2 to TRBJ1-1; D is perhaps TRBD1 (5 bases). The sample consisted of cultured CD8+ T cells derived from PBMCs. CDR3 loop: CASSLGGNTEAFF. The CDR3, as DNA: TGTGCCAGCAGCCTCGGGGGGAACACTGAAGCTTTCTTT.